One and the same sample provided the 20 T cell receptor beta chains below, sequenced in a study of T cells in Graves' hyperthyroidism and ophthalmopathy. Researchers amplified the TCR beta CDR3 regions from RNA transcripts. Researchers ran a first-round RT-PCR on the TCR CDR3 using the HTBI primer set. One entry per CDR3 protein results from TCRdb running MiXCR on the multiplex PCR reads. This sample carries under 450,000 distinct CDR3 sequences, 15% to 17% of them seen once, and the ten largest clones take almost 8%. Sequenced input: blood. The receptors derive from a woman aged 18 to 35 with Graves' hyperthyroidism.

This clonotype was seen ten or more times. The chain joins TRBV6-1 to TRBJ2-3; TRBD1 agrees at 10 bases. Germline lookup yields CDR1 MNHNS and CDR2 SASEGT. The CDR3 loop spans 16 amino acids. V lost 5 bases to trimming and J lost 2 bases; unmatched junction nucleotides: 7. CDR3 nucleotides: TGTGCCAGCAGTCGACAGGGGGCAGGCTTCACAGATACGCAGTATTTT. Protein product: CASSRQGAGFTDTQYF.

This clonotype was picked up many times. The V call is TRBV6-1, the J call TRBJ1-2; D is perhaps TRBD1 (6 bases). V was pared by 2 bases and J by 4 bases, with 14 bases between. CDR1 MNHNS and CDR2 SASEGT come from the germline V gene. The CDR3 has 15 amino acids. CDR3 region: CASSESQGISYGYTF. The CDR3 nucleotides are TGTGCCAGCAGTGAATCCCAGGGGATTTCCTATGGCTACACCTTC.

This clonotype has a count of ten or more. CDR3 residues: CASSPGTGGVDEKLFF. CDR3 in DNA: TGTGCCAGCAGCCCAGGGACAGGGGGAGTGGATGAAAAACTGTTTTTT. This chain connects TRBV5-6 to TRBJ1-4; 11 positions match TRBD1. The CDR3 is made up of 16 amino acids. With V trimmed by 4 bases and J by 6 bases, 8 bases remained unmatched. Germline loops: CDR1 SGHDT, CDR2 YYEEEE.

This clonotype occurred many times. The rearrangement joins TRBV27 to TRBJ1-4; possible D gene TRBD1, 5 bases. The CDR3 spans 12 residues. Trimming took off 8 bases at V and 7 bases at J, with 11 bases between the two ends. Germline V CDR1 and CDR2: MNHEY, SMNVEV (reference sequence). CDR3 loop: CASGRGPEKLFF. CDR3 bases: TGTGCCAGCGGGCGGGGACCTGAAAAACTGTTTTTT. Together with reference TRBV27 and TRBJ1-4, the CDR3 gives the full variable domain: EAQVTQNPRYLITVTGKKLTVTCSQNMNHEYMSWYRQDPGLGLRQIYYSMNVEVTDKGDVPEGYKVSRKEKRNFPLILESPSPNQTSLYFCASGRGPEKLFFGSGTQLSVL.

This clonotype was recorded a few times. The V gene is TRBV28, the J gene TRBJ2-7, with 9 positions matching TRBD1. This CDR3 contains 15 residues. The V gene end was trimmed by 6 bases and the J gene end by 6 bases; junction bases not matched to a gene: 12. The germline CDR1 and CDR2 sequences are MDHEN and SYDVKM. The CDR3: CASRRTGTGPGEQYF. CDR3 coding DNA: TGTGCCAGCAGGCGTACCGGGACAGGGCCAGGCGAGCAGTACTTC. The variable domain in full, with the rest retrieved from reference TRBV28 and TRBJ2-7, is DVKVTQSSRYLVKRTGEKVFLECVQDMDHENMFWYRQDPGLGLRLIYFSYDVKMKEKGDIPEGYSVSREKKERFSLILESASTNQTSMYLCASRRTGTGPGEQYFGPGTRLTVT.

In this sample, this clonotype turned up many times. V and J are TRBV28 and TRBJ2-7; 8 nucleotides align to TRBD1. V was pared by 6 bases and J by 0 bases, with 7 bases of the junction left unmatched. Looked up from germline, CDR1 is MDHEN and CDR2 is SYDVKM. This CDR3 comprises 15 residues. CDR3 nucleotides: TGTGCCAGCAGCCCCTGGACAGGGAGCTCCTACGAGCAGTACTTC. Residues: CASSPWTGSSYEQYF.

At least ten counts were recorded for this clonotype. V usage is TRBV3-1 and J usage is TRBJ1-2, with 9 positions matching TRBD1. The CDR3 totals 17 residues. Germline loops: CDR1 LGHDT, CDR2 YNNKEL (reference sequence). Germline trimming cut 4 bases from V and 6 bases from J; bases unmatched to any gene: 15. The CDR3 nucleotides are TGTGCCAGCAGCCCCAGGACAGGGGAGGTGATCGCTGATGGCTACACCTTC. Its translation: CASSPRTGEVIADGYTF.

The V call is TRBV2, the J call TRBJ1-2; 9 bases are shared with TRBD1. This CDR3 contains 15 residues. The ends lost 5 bases at V and 7 bases at J; junction bases unmatched: 11. The germline V gene encodes CDR1 SNHLY and CDR2 FYNNEI. CDR3 region: CASSSTGQGLSGYTF. The CDR3 DNA is TGTGCCAGCAGTAGTACGGGACAGGGTCTAAGTGGCTACACCTTC.

The CDR3 DNA sequence: TGTGCCTCCCAACACTCTGGGCAGTCTGACTATGGCTACACCTTC. Translating gives CASQHSGQSDYGYTF. The genes are TRBV3-1 and TRBJ1-2, with unresolved D. The germline V and J ends were trimmed by 11 bases and 3 bases, with 22 bases remaining between them. The CDR3 totals 15 residues. The germline V gene encodes CDR1 LGHDT and CDR2 YNNKEL (reference sequence).

This clonotype showed up many times. The CDR3 region has the DNA TGTGCCAGCTCACCACCGGGGACTAGCGGTTACAATGAGCAGTTCTTC. It translates to CASSPPGTSGYNEQFF. The V and J genes are TRBV18 and TRBJ2-1; 11 bases are a match to TRBD2. Germline V gives CDR1 KGHSH, CDR2 LQKENI. Germline trimming cut 0 bases from V and 4 bases from J; bases unmatched to any gene: 2. The CDR3 loop spans 16 amino acids.

This clonotype was recorded at least ten times. V usage is TRBV11-2 and J usage is TRBJ2-2; D unresolved. This CDR3 region has 15 residues. CDR1 SGHAT and CDR2 FQNNGV come from the germline V gene. V gave up 1 base and J gave up 4 bases, with 10 bases separating them. CDR3 sequence (DNA): TGTGCCAGCAGCTTAGGAAGGGTCAGCACCGGGGAGCTGTTTTTT. Translated: CASSLGRVSTGELFF.

In this sample, this clonotype turned up many times. Here the CDR3 DNA reads TGCAGCGGGTACCGGGACGGATACGGGAGGGATACGCAGTATTTT. It codes for CSGYRDGYGRDTQYF. The V gene is TRBV29-1, the J gene TRBJ2-3; 7 nucleotides match TRBD2. The germline V gene encodes CDR1 SQVTM and CDR2 ANQGSEA. Losses at the gene ends were 7 bases for V and 6 bases for J; bases not matched to a gene: 16. The CDR3 is 15 residues long.

This clonotype was found many times. The gene calls are TRBV7-9 and TRBJ1-4; weak D call: TRBD1 (6 bases). This CDR3 region has 14 residues. Germline CDR1 SEHNR, CDR2 FQNEAQ (reference sequence). Deletions cut 4 bases from V and 5 bases from J, with 11 bases between. CDR3 in amino acids: CASSSQGGNEKLFF. The CDR3, as DNA: TGTGCCAGCAGCTCACAGGGAGGGAATGAAAAACTGTTTTTT.

The table lists this clonotype with many counts. This chain uses TRBV2 with TRBJ1-6; D is unresolved. CDR1 is SNHLY and CDR2 is FYNNEI in the germline V gene. Between the trimmed V and J ends, which lost 4 bases and 9 bases, there was a span of 13 bases. The CDR3 is 14 residues long. The CDR3: CASSGFSLGSPLHF. For the CDR3, the DNA is TGTGCCAGCAGTGGCTTCTCTTTGGGTTCACCCCTCCACTTT.

Remarks on this clonotype: A read error may explain this, as a much larger clone is one base away. The chain uses TRBV20-1 and TRBJ2-7, with 7 bases that match TRBD2. Germline V gene sequence: CDR1 DFQATT, CDR2 SNEGSKA (reference sequence). V was clipped by 1 base and J by 2 bases; unmatched bases: 11. The CDR3 spans 16 residues. The CDR3 reads CSARGPKAGSAYEQYF. As DNA, the CDR3 is TGCAGTGCTAGAGGGCCCAAAGCGGGAAGCGCCTACGAGCAGTACTTC.

This clonotype was seen at least ten times. The chain employs TRBV15 and TRBJ1-4; D not certain. Between the trimmed V and J ends, which lost 1 base and 4 bases, there was a span of 7 bases. Germline assignment: CDR1 LNHNV and CDR2 YYDKDF (reference sequence). This CDR3 has 14 residues. The CDR3 DNA reads TGTGCCACCAGCAGAGCAAGGATTAATGAAAAACTGTTTTTT. As protein: CATSRARINEKLFF.

This clonotype occurred a few times. CDR3 DNA sequence: TGTGCCAGCAGGGGGGTGACAGGGAGCTACGAGCAGTACTTC. Its translation is CASRGVTGSYEQYF. The V call is TRBV25-1, the J call TRBJ2-7, with 7 bases aligning to TRBD1. The germline V gene encodes CDR1 MGHDK and CDR2 SYGVNS. The V and J ends lost 6 bases and 3 bases, in that order; junction bases with no gene match: 8. This CDR3 contains 14 residues.

This clonotype was seen many times. The V gene is TRBV12-5, the J gene TRBJ1-1, with a possible D match to TRBD1 (6 bases). The CDR3 runs 13 residues. Trimming took 2 bases from V and 10 from J, leaving 14 bases between them. The V gene's germline CDR1 is LGHNT and CDR2 FRNRAP. In nucleotides, the CDR3 is TGTGCTAGTGGTTTGAAGGGGGGGGCCGGAGCTTTCTTT. Protein sequence: CASGLKGGAGAFF.

The table lists this clonotype with many counts. The V gene is TRBV28, the J gene TRBJ1-5, with D possibly being TRBD1 (5 bases). From germline, CDR1 is MDHEN and CDR2 SYDVKM. Trimming removed 3 bases from V and 0 bases from J, with 12 bases in between. This CDR3 is built from 16 residues. The CDR3 is CASSFGDPGSNQPQHF. DNA of the CDR3: TGTGCCAGCAGTTTTGGGGACCCGGGTAGCAATCAGCCCCAGCATTTT.

This clonotype was observed many times. The genes are TRBV11-3 and TRBJ2-5; D not certain. CDR3 length: 17 residues. V was cut by 5 bases and J by 1 base, with 20 bases left in between. Germline lookup yields CDR1 SGHNT and CDR2 YENEEA. In nucleotides, the CDR3 is TGTGCCAGCAGCCAAAGACTCCCCGATCCACGCCAAGAGACCCAGTACTTC. Translation gives CASSQRLPDPRQETQYF. The full variable domain, with the rest looked up from reference TRBV11-3 and TRBJ2-5, is EAGVVQSPRYKIIEKKQPVAFWCNPISGHNTLYWYLQNLGQGPELLIRYENEEAVDDSQLPKDRFSAERLKGVDSTLKIQPAELGDSAVYLCASSQRLPDPRQETQYFGPGTRLLVL.